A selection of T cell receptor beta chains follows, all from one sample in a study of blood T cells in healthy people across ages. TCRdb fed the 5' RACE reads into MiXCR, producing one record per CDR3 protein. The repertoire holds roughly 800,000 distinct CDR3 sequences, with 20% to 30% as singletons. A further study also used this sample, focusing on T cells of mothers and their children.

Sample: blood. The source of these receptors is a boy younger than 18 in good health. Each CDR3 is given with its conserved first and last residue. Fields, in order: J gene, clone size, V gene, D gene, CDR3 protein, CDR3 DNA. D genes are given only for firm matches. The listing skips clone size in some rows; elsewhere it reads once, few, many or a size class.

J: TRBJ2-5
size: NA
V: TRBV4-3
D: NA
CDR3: CASSQGRGPLGETQYF
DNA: TGCGCCAGCAGCCAAGGGAGGGGACCCCTGGGGGAGACCCAGTACTTC

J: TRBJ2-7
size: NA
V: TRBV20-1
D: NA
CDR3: CSARASRRTYYEQYF
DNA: TGCAGTGCTAGAGCGAGTCGGCGAACCTACTACGAGCAGTACTTC

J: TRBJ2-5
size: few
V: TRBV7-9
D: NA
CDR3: CASSSLRTGARETQYF
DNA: TGTGCCAGCAGCTCCCTCAGAACAGGAGCGAGAGAGACCCAGTACTTC

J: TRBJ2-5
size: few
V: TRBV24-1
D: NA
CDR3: CATSDFWGPQETQCF
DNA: TGTGCCACCAGTGATTTCTGGGGGCCCCAAGAGACCCAGTGCTTC

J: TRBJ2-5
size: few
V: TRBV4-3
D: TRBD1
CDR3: CASSQSNRGQETQYF
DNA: TGCGCCAGCAGCCAATCTAACAGGGGACAAGAGACCCAGTACTTC

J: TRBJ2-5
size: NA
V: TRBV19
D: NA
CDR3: CASSVAWQGTYEQNF
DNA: TGTGCCAGTAGTGTGGCGTGGCAGGGAACCTACGAGCAGAACTTC

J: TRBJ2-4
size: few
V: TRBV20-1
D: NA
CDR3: CSASPVVAKNIQYF
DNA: TGCAGTGCTAGTCCAGTCGTAGCCAAAAACATTCAGTACTTC

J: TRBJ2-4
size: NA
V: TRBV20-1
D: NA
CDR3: CSARVAWVVSNINIQYF
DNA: TGCAGTGCTAGAGTGGCTTGGGTCGTGTCGAACATAAACATTCAGTACTTC

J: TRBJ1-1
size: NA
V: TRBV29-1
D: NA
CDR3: CSASGFPSGVNTEAFF
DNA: TGCAGCGCTTCCGGGTTCCCTTCTGGCGTGAACACTGAAGCTTTCTTT

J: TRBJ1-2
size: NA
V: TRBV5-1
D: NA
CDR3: CASSPPLPGSYGYTF
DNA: TGCGCCAGCAGCCCCCCGCTCCCCGGATCCTATGGCTACACCTTC

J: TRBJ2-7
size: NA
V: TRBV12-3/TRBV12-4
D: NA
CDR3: CATNLGTGEQYF
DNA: TGTGCCACTAATTTAGGGACTGGCGAGCAGTACTTC

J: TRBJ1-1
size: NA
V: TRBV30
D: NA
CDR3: CALQGITEAFF
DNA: TGTGCCTTACAGGGTATTACTGAAGCTTTCTTT

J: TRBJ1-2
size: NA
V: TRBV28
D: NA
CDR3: CASSLNFGMRDYGYTF
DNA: TGTGCCAGCAGTTTAAACTTTGGGATGCGTGACTATGGCTACACCTTC

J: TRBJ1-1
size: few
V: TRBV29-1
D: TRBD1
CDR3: CSGRQGHPEAFF
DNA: TGCAGCGGCCGACAGGGACACCCCGAAGCTTTCTTT

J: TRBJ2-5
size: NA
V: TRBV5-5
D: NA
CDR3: CASSLESGEVQETQYF
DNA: TGTGCCAGCAGCTTGGAGTCTGGGGAGGTTCAAGAGACCCAGTACTTC

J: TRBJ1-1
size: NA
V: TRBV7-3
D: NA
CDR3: CASSLDGMNTEAFF
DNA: TGTGCCAGCAGCTTAGACGGTATGAACACTGAAGCTTTCTTT

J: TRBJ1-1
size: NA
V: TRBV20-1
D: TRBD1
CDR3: CSAVSRGRLPEAFF
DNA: TGCAGTGCTGTATCCAGGGGGCGCCTCCCTGAAGCTTTCTTT

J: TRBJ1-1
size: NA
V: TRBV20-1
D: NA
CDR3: CSASLGRNTEAFF
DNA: TGCAGTGCCTCCCTCGGGCGGAACACTGAAGCTTTCTTT

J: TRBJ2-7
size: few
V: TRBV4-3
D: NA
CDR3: CASSQNPGRYYEQYF
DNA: TGCGCCAGCAGCCAAAACCCGGGGCGGTATTACGAGCAGTACTTC

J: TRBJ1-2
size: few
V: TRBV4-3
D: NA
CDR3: CASSQDRDFNYGYTF
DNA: TGCGCCAGCAGCCAAGACCGGGACTTTAACTATGGCTACACCTTC

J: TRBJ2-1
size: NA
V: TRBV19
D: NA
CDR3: CASSIAGAHNEQFF
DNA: TGTGCCAGTAGTATCGCGGGGGCCCACAATGAGCAGTTCTTC

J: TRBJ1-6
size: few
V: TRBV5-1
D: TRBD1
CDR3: CASSPTGSNSPLHF
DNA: TGCGCCAGCAGCCCGACAGGGTCCAATTCACCCCTCCACTTT

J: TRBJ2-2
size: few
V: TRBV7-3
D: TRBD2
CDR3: CASSFAGGRAGELFF
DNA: TGTGCCAGCAGCTTCGCGGGGGGCAGGGCCGGGGAGCTGTTTTTT

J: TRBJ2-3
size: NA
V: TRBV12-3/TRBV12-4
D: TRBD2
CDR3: CASRGLELGTQYF
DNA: TGTGCCAGCAGGGGACTAGAATTGGGTACGCAGTATTTT

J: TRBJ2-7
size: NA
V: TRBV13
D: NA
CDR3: CASSLAGPEQYF
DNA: TGTGCCAGCAGCTTAGCCGGCCCCGAGCAGTACTTC

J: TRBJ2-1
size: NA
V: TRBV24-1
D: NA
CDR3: CATSDLRGPGLSYNEQFF
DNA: TGTGCCACCAGTGATTTAAGGGGACCAGGGCTCTCCTACAATGAGCAGTTCTTC

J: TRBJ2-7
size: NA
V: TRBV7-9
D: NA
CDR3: CASSLGGDRHEQYF
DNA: TGTGCCAGCAGCCTAGGAGGGGATCGGCACGAGCAGTACTTC

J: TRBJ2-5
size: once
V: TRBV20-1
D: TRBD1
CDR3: CSAGRDRVRETQYF
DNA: TGCAGTGCTGGCCGGGACAGGGTTCGAGAGACCCAGTACTTC

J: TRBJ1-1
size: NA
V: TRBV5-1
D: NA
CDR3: CASSPRVGGGAFF
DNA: TGCGCCAGCAGCCCCCGGGTTGGGGGGGGAGCTTTCTTT

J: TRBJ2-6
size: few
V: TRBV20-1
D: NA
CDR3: CSAARPGANVLTF
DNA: TGCAGTGCTGCCCGTCCTGGGGCCAACGTCCTGACTTTC

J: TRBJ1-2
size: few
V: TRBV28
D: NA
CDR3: CASIKIGGGYGYTF
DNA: TGTGCCAGCATAAAAATCGGGGGCGGATATGGCTACACCTTC

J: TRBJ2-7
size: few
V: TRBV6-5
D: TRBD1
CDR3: CASSYVRTGTNEQYF
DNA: TGTGCCAGCAGTTACGTGCGGACAGGGACGAACGAGCAGTACTTC

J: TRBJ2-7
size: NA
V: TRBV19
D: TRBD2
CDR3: CASSIPGGGYEQYF
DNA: TGTGCCAGTAGTATCCCGGGAGGTGGTTACGAGCAGTACTTC

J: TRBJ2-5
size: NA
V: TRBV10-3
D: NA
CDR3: CAISESVDSPQSEIQYF
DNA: TGTGCCATCAGTGAGTCAGTGGACAGCCCTCAATCAGAGATCCAGTACTTC

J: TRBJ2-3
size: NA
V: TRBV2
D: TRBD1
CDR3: CASSLDRGLGTNTQYF
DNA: TGTGCCAGCAGTCTCGACAGGGGGCTTGGCACAAATACGCAGTATTTT

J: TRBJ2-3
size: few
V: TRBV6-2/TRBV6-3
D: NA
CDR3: CASSYVGGDTQYF
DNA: TGTGCCAGCAGTTATGTTGGCGGGGATACGCAGTATTTT

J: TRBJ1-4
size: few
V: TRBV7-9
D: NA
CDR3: CASSHRDKREKLFF
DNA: TGTGCCAGCAGCCACCGGGACAAGAGGGAAAAACTGTTTTTT

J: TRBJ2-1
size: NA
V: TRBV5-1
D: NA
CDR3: CASSLWSGNNEQFF
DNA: TGCGCCAGCAGTCTCTGGTCTGGTAACAATGAGCAGTTCTTC

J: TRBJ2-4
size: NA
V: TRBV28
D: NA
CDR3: CASSNNRPRDIQYF
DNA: TGTGCCAGCAGTAATAACAGGCCGCGGGACATTCAGTACTTC

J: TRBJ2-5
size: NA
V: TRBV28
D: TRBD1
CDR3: CASSLLPGTGTNQETQYF
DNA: TGTGCCAGCAGTTTACTACCCGGGACAGGGACAAACCAAGAGACCCAGTACTTC

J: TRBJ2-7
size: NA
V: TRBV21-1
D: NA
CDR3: CASTNEQYF
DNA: TGTGCCAGCACTAACGAGCAGTACTTC